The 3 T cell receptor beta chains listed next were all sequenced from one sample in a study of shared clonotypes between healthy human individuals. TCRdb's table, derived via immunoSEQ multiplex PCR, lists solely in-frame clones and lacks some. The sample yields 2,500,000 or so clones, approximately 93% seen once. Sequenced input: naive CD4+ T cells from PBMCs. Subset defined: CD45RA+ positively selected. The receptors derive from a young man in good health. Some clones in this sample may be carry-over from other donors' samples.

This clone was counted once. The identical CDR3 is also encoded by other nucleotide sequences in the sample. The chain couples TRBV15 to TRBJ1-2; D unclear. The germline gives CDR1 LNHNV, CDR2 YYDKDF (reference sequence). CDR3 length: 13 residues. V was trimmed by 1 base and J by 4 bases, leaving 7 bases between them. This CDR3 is CATSRVGTYGYTF. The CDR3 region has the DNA TGTGCCACCAGCAGAGTGGGCACCTATGGCTACACCTTC.

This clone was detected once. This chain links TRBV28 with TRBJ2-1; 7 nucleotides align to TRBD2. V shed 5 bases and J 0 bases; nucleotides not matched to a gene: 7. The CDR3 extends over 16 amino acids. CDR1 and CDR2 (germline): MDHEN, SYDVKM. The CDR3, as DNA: TGTGCCAGCAGTGCACCTAGCGGACGCTCCTACAATGAGCAGTTCTTC. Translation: CASSAPSGRSYNEQFF.

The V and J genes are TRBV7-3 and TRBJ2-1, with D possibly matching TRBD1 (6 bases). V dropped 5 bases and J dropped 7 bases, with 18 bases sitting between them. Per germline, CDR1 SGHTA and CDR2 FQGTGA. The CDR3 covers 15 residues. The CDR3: CASSKMSGQRNEQFF. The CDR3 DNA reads TGTGCCAGCAGCAAAATGTCCGGACAGAGGAATGAGCAGTTCTTC.